The 6 T cell receptor beta chains reported below all come from one sample, sequenced in a study of blood T cell repertoires in COVID-19 (dated by TCRdb to 2018 to 2020). The library relied on the immunoSEQ multiplex PCR assay. The table comes from immuneACCESS by way of TCRdb, which keeps in-frame sequences with V and J called. Part of the clones is missing from these tables; in studies checked, under half for an unresolved V gene and the rest for unknown reasons. For this sample there are more than 75,000 clones; 84% appear just once. Over 10% of the sample lies in the top ten. Material for sequencing was peripheral blood. These receptors were taken from a human donor in a cohort sampled during active COVID-19.

V and J are TRBV18 and TRBJ2-1, with D possibly TRBD1 on 6 matching bases. This CDR3 contains 17 residues. In germline, CDR1 is KGHSH, CDR2 LQKENI. Between the trimmed V and J ends, which lost 4 bases and 7 bases, there was a span of 23 bases. CDR3 coding DNA: TGTGCCAGCTCACGGACGACAGGAGAATCAGGGGATAATGAGCAGTTCTTC. Translating it yields CASSRTTGESGDNEQFF.

The chain combines TRBV6-5 with TRBJ2-7; 13 bases are shared with TRBD2. CDR1 and CDR2 (germline): MNHEY, SVGAGI. V lost 8 bases, J lost 5 bases, and 9 bases stayed unmatched. The CDR3 runs 15 residues. The DNA for the CDR3 is TGTGCCAGCGGACTAGCGGGGGCCTATTCTCACGAGCAGTACTTC. Translation: CASGLAGAYSHEQYF.

This clone appeared once. The chain is built from TRBV10-3 and TRBJ2-2, with TRBD2 matching 9 bases. This CDR3 spans 19 amino acids. Germline CDR1 is ENHRY and CDR2 is SYGVKD. V lost 0 bases to trimming and J lost 1 base; unmatched junction nucleotides: 9. Here the CDR3 DNA reads TGTGCCATCAGTGAGTCATTGGGCCTAGCGGGGCGGAACACCGGGGAGCTGTTTTTT. It encodes CAISESLGLAGRNTGELFF.

The V call is TRBV2, the J call TRBJ2-6; no clear D gene. Per germline, CDR1 SNHLY and CDR2 FYNNEI. V was shortened by 4 bases and J by 0 bases, with 7 bases between the two germline ends. This CDR3 contains 15 residues. The CDR3 coding sequence is TGTGCCAGCAGTGTTTACAACTCTGGGGCCAACGTCCTGACTTTC. Translating it yields CASSVYNSGANVLTF. The full variable domain, completed using reference TRBV2 and TRBJ2-6, is EPEVTQTPSHQVTQMGQEVILRCVPISNHLYFYWYRQILGQKVEFLVSFYNNEISEKSEIFDDQFSVERPDGSNFTLKIRSTKLEDSAMYFCASSVYNSGANVLTFGAGSRLTVL.

V usage is TRBV25-1 and J usage is TRBJ1-3; perhaps TRBD1 as D (6 bases). With 4 bases removed from V and 2 bases from J, the gap between germline ends came to 15 bases. Per germline, CDR1 MGHDK and CDR2 SYGVNS. The CDR3 consists of 16 residues. CDR3 residues: CASSVPTGAAGNTIYF. DNA of the CDR3: TGTGCCAGCAGTGTCCCGACAGGAGCCGCTGGAAACACCATATATTTT.

The chain is built from TRBV5-1 and TRBJ2-3, with D possibly being TRBD1 (6 bases). CDR1 and CDR2 (germline): SGHRS, YFSETQ. This CDR3 is 14 amino acids long. V shed 3 bases and J shed 1 base, with 9 bases lying between them. Here the CDR3 reads CASSSRQGTDTQYF. The CDR3 DNA reads TGCGCCAGCAGCTCCCGACAGGGCACAGATACGCAGTATTTT.